The 13 T cell receptor beta chains below were found in one sample sequenced in a study of a mutant IDH1 vaccine in newly diagnosed glioma. Time point: week 11, during vaccination. Vaccinated patients received 300 ug of mutant IDH1 20-mer peptide per dose, with topical imiquimod. Only in-frame clones appear in the TCRdb table, and some are missing; sequencing was by immunoSEQ multiplex PCR. The sample consists of about 30,000 clones, about 90% of them appearing once. These receptors are not linked to any known antigen. The sequencing used PBMCs, collected from a glioma patient whose treatment included an IDH1 peptide vaccine. Source of these receptors: a man in his late teens or twenties with glioma.

The genes are TRBV27 and TRBJ2-7; 7 bases match TRBD2. Germline loops: CDR1 MNHEY, CDR2 SMNVEV (reference sequence). Trimming cost V 4 bases and J 3 bases; bases outside gene matches: 3. The CDR3 is 13 residues long. In nucleotides, the CDR3 is TGTGCCAGCAGTTGGGCTAGCGGCTACGAGCAGTACTTC. It specifies CASSWASGYEQYF.

The V and J genes are TRBV7-2 and TRBJ1-5; D is unclear. The CDR3 loop spans 15 amino acids. Trimming removed 1 base from V and 1 base from J, with 8 bases in between. The V gene's germline CDR1 is SGHTA and CDR2 FQGNSA. CDR3 residues: CASSLDGSSNQPQHF. Written as DNA, the CDR3 is TGTGCCAGCAGCTTAGACGGGTCAAGCAATCAGCCCCAGCATTTT. The complete variable domain, with remaining parts taken from reference TRBV7-2 and TRBJ1-5, reads GAGVSQSPSNKVTEKGKDVELRCDPISGHTALYWYRQSLGQGLEFLIYFQGNSAPDKSGLPSDRFSAERTGGSVSTLTIQRTQQEDSAVYLCASSLDGSSNQPQHFGDGTRLSIL.

The rearrangement uses TRBV30 and TRBJ1-4; TRBD1 is a possible D gene (6 bases). Germline V gene data show CDR1 as GTSNPN and CDR2 as SVGIG (reference sequence). V was clipped by 1 base and J by 6 bases, with 15 bases between them. The CDR3 contains 15 residues. The CDR3 nucleotides read TGTGCCTGGAGTGCAAACAGGGCCGCTTATGAAAAACTGTTTTTT. Translation: CAWSANRAAYEKLFF.

This chain joins TRBV4-1 and TRBJ1-4, with 9 bases lining up with TRBD1. Trimming took 3 bases from V and 5 from J; bases not matched to a gene: 7. The CDR3 has 16 amino acids. Germline-derived CDR1 and CDR2 are MGHRA and YSYEKL. This CDR3 is CASSQTRQGGNEKLFF. The CDR3 nucleotides read TGCGCCAGCAGCCAGACCCGACAGGGGGGCAATGAAAAACTGTTTTTT.

This clone showed up just once. The J gene is TRBJ2-7, the V gene TRBV18, with D perhaps given as TRBD1 or TRBD2 (6 bases each). Deletions cut 1 base from V and 5 bases from J, with 12 bases between. There are 14 residues in the CDR3. Germline V gene lookup returns CDR1 KGHSH and CDR2 LQKENI. CDR3 residues: CASSPLRGLDEQYF. CDR3 sequence (DNA): TGTGCCAGCTCACCACTTCGGGGGCTGGACGAGCAGTACTTC.

The rearrangement uses TRBV28 and TRBJ1-3; D remains ambiguous. V was clipped by 3 bases and J by 1 base, with 13 bases between them. Germline CDR1 and CDR2: MDHEN and SYDVKM. The CDR3 contains 16 residues. CDR3 protein: CASSLEVLRSGNTIYF. DNA of the CDR3: TGTGCCAGCAGTTTGGAAGTACTAAGATCTGGAAACACCATATATTTT.

The CDR3 region has the DNA TGTGCCAGCTTCGCAGGGAGTGAGCCCCAGCATTTT. Its protein is CASFAGSEPQHF. The chain carries TRBV28 and TRBJ1-5; possibly TRBD1 for D (5 bases). Germline V CDR1 and CDR2: MDHEN, SYDVKM. CDR3 length equals 12 residues. V lost 8 bases, J lost 8 bases, and 13 bases lay in between.

The V call is TRBV13, the J call TRBJ1-6, with D possibly matching TRBD1 (5 bases). The germline V gene has CDR1 PRHDT and CDR2 FYEKMQ (reference sequence). V dropped 3 bases and J dropped 9 bases, with 12 bases sitting between them. The CDR3 is 14 residues long. CDR3 region: CASSFGGGGSPLHF. In DNA, the CDR3 is TGTGCCAGCAGCTTTGGTGGGGGGGGTTCACCCCTCCACTTT. Combining the CDR3 with reference TRBV13 and TRBJ1-6 gives the whole variable domain AAGVIQSPRHLIKEKRETATLKCYPIPRHDTVYWYQQGPGQDPQFLISFYEKMQSDKGSIPDRFSAQQFSDYHSELNMSSLELGDSALYFCASSFGGGGSPLHFGNGTRLTVT.

The CDR3 coding sequence is TGTGCCAGCAGTTCGGACAGGGTTCATGGCTACACCTTC. Its translation is CASSSDRVHGYTF. This sequence joins TRBV6-5 and TRBJ1-2, with 8 bases lining up with TRBD1. With V trimmed by 4 bases and J by 6 bases, 4 bases remained unmatched. CDR1 and CDR2 from the germline V gene are MNHEY and SVGAGI. The CDR3 extends over 13 amino acids.

V is TRBV7-9 and J is TRBJ1-2; 11 bases map to TRBD1. The V gene's germline CDR1 is SEHNR and CDR2 FQNEAQ (reference sequence). With V trimmed by 6 bases and J by 6 bases, 3 bases remained unmatched. The CDR3 runs to 13 residues. CDR3 coding DNA: TGTGCCAGCAGTCGGGGACAGGGGGATGGCTACACCTTC. Its protein is CASSRGQGDGYTF.

The chain joins TRBV18 to TRBJ1-3, with D unclear. Germline assignment: CDR1 KGHSH and CDR2 LQKENI. This CDR3 region has 16 residues. Deletions cut 3 bases from V and 4 bases from J, with 16 bases between. The CDR3 bases are TGTGCCAGCTCACCCTCGGAGGCAACCACCGGAAACACCATATATTTT. Translation gives CASSPSEATTGNTIYF.

This clone occurred once. The gene calls are TRBV7-9 and TRBJ2-2; maybe TRBD1 (6 bases). The CDR3 is made up of 13 amino acids. The V and J ends lost 2 bases and 8 bases respectively, with 9 bases between them. Germline assignment: CDR1 SEHNR and CDR2 FQNEAQ (reference sequence). CDR3 DNA sequence: TGTGCCAGCAGCTTACTGGGGACAGGGGAGCTGTTTTTT. The encoded protein is CASSLLGTGELFF.

This chain uses TRBV7-2 with TRBJ1-1, with 7 positions matching TRBD1. Germline V lookup: CDR1 SGHTA, CDR2 FQGNSA. Trimming cost V 0 bases and J 1 base; bases outside gene matches: 2. The CDR3 sequence is 15 residues long. CDR3 in DNA: TGTGCCAGCAGCTTAGCTGGGACAGCGAACACTGAAGCTTTCTTT. It yields the protein CASSLAGTANTEAFF.